This T cell receptor (beta chain) was identified during a study of TIL therapy for anti-PD-1-resistant metastatic lung cancer. Study at large: Tumors were harvested before any PD-1/PD-L1 blockade. Median patient age was almost 55, ranging about 35-85 years. Study-wide results and limits: Infused TIL clonotypes partially replaced the baseline blood repertoire, then decayed over months. This highly selected cohort may not generalize to typical lung cancer patients.

The immunoSEQ assay was v3. Clones were sequenced by immunoSEQ multiplex PCR, and TCRdb holds only the in-frame ones, with some missing. The table has about 50,000 clones, approximately 83% seen once. Per germline, CDR1 MNHEY and CDR2 SVGAGI. V dropped 5 bases and J dropped 4 bases, with 8 bases sitting between them. The CDR3 runs to 12 residues. In the case of this clone: The antigen is not known.

Stated time point: pre-treatment sample, taken before nivolumab and TIL therapy. The sample here was blood, taken at baseline. The TCR originated in a person aged 25-80 years with non-small cell lung cancer. This chain links TRBV6-5 with TRBJ2-5; D not resolved. The CDR3 region has the DNA TGTGCCAGCAGTCGTTCGGGAGAGACCCAGTACTTC. It encodes CASSRSGETQYF.